A single sample is the source of the 8 T cell receptor beta chains below, sequenced in a study of CD8 T cells in ankylosing spondylitis. Each CDR3 protein is one row after TCRdb ran MiXCR on the 5' RACE reads. The sample yields 250,000 to 350,000 distinct CDR3 sequences, 20% seen once. The sample comprised blood, either unsorted or a sorted T cell fraction (not recorded which). The receptors shown here come from a male donor with ankylosing spondylitis or in good health (not recorded which).

In its sample, this clonotype was seen many times. The chain joins TRBV20-1 to TRBJ2-3; 9 bases fit TRBD2. Trimming took 5 bases from V and 5 from J; bases not matched to a gene: 5. This CDR3 has 13 amino acids. Germline-derived CDR1 and CDR2 are DFQATT and SNEGSKA (reference sequence). The CDR3 is CSAGGGAEDTQYF. In nucleotides, the CDR3 is TGCAGTGCTGGCGGGGGGGCTGAAGATACGCAGTATTTT.

This clonotype was picked up a small number of times. V gene TRBV2 combines with J gene TRBJ1-1; possible D gene TRBD1, 5 bases. The germline V gene has CDR1 SNHLY and CDR2 FYNNEI. The CDR3 has 12 amino acids. Trimming pared 7 bases from V and 6 bases from J, leaving 12 bases between. In DNA form, the CDR3 reads TGTGCCAGCAACCCGGGACGCGCTGAAGCTTTCTTT. As protein: CASNPGRAEAFF.

This clonotype turned up a few times. The chain uses TRBV28 and TRBJ2-3; D is ambiguous. Germline loops: CDR1 MDHEN, CDR2 SYDVKM. V shed 8 bases and J shed 6 bases, with 6 bases lying between them. The CDR3 sequence is 10 residues long. CDR3 sequence (DNA): TGTGCCAGCCGAAGGGATACGCAGTATTTT. Protein product: CASRRDTQYF.

The DNA for the CDR3 is TGTGCCAGCAGCTCGTACTCGTTGAGCCAAAGGAGCCCAAGCAATCAGCCCCAGCATTTT. This encodes CASSSYSLSQRSPSNQPQHF. This sequence joins TRBV5-6 and TRBJ1-5; D not certain. Trimming stripped 3 bases from V and 1 base from J, with 26 bases between. The CDR3 is 20 amino acids. CDR1 is SGHDT and CDR2 is YYEEEE in the germline V gene. Full variable domain (missing parts from reference TRBV5-6 and TRBJ1-5): DAGVTQSPTHLIKTRGQQVTLRCSPKSGHDTVSWYQQALGQGPQFIFQYYEEEERQRGNFPDRFSGHQFPNYSSELNVNALLLGDSALYLCASSSYSLSQRSPSNQPQHFGDGTRLSIL.

This clonotype showed up just a few times. V and J are TRBV7-2 and TRBJ2-3; 10 bases line up with TRBD2. This CDR3 contains 15 residues. The V gene's germline CDR1 is SGHTA and CDR2 FQGNSA. Germline trimming cut 7 bases from V and 6 bases from J; bases unmatched to any gene: 10. The CDR3 reads CASNKRGGNLDTQYF. For the CDR3, the DNA is TGTGCCAGCAATAAGCGGGGGGGTAATTTGGATACGCAGTATTTT.

The chain links TRBV6-4 to TRBJ2-1; D not resolved. V gave up 2 bases and J gave up 6 bases, with 8 bases separating them. The germline V gene has CDR1 MRHNA and CDR2 SNTAGT. The CDR3 has 13 amino acids. The CDR3 DNA is TGTGCCAGCAGTGACCGTCGAGGCAATGAGCAGTTCTTC. Translated, it gives CASSDRRGNEQFF.

There are a few counts of this clonotype. The chain is built from TRBV5-4 and TRBJ2-1; either TRBD1 or TRBD2 may fit D (5 bases each). The CDR3 has 13 amino acids. Germline CDR1 is SGHNT and CDR2 is YYREEE (reference sequence). Trimming removed 3 bases from V and 5 bases from J, with 9 bases in between. The CDR3 protein is CASSSGTNNEQFF. In DNA form, the CDR3 reads TGTGCCAGCAGCTCCGGGACCAACAATGAGCAGTTCTTC.

This sequence joins TRBV5-1 and TRBJ2-7; maybe TRBD2 (6 bases). Germline lookup yields CDR1 SGHRS and CDR2 YFSETQ. Trimming shortened V by 4 bases and J by 0 bases, and 11 bases separated the two germline ends. The CDR3 loop spans 14 amino acids. In nucleotides, the CDR3 is TGCGCCAGCAGCCTCCACGGGAGCTCCTACGAGCAGTACGTC. This encodes CASSLHGSSYEQYV.